A single sample gave rise to the 10 T cell receptor beta chains below, sequenced in a study of vaccination and CD4 T cells after COVID-19. Cultured CD4+ T-cell DNA underwent Oncomine TCR Beta short-read sequencing. TCRdb reprocessed the PCR reads with MiXCR, giving one entry per CDR3 protein. The sample records roughly 11,000 distinct CDR3 sequences, roughly 47% being singletons. This sample's treatment: approximately 9-day PBMC culture with coronavirus spike peptide pools or control peptides (ViraFEST assay). What these receptors recognize is not known. Sequences were obtained from CD4+ T cells from blood, cultured in vitro. These receptor sequences come from a human donor who had recovered from COVID-19.

The chain recombines TRBV6-1 with TRBJ1-2, with D hard to call. V was shortened by 11 bases and J by 8 bases, with 18 bases between the two germline ends. The CDR3 covers 12 residues. CDR1 and CDR2 from the germline V gene are MNHNS and SASEGT. The CDR3 loop reads CAVKGGSRGYTF. In DNA form, the CDR3 reads TGTGCCGTTAAGGGAGGGTCTCGAGGCTACACCTTC.

A single count supports this clonotype. This sequence joins TRBV11-2 and TRBJ2-3, with 11 bases lining up with TRBD2. This CDR3 region has 19 residues. Losses at the gene ends were 0 bases for V and 4 bases for J; bases not matched to a gene: 12. In germline, CDR1 is SGHAT, CDR2 FQNNGV. The CDR3 protein is CASSLDRMTSGAFADTQYF. CDR3 DNA sequence: TGTGCCAGCAGCTTAGACCGGATGACTAGCGGGGCCTTTGCAGATACGCAGTATTTT.

The chain links TRBV10-2 to TRBJ1-5; D gene unclear. CDR3 length equals 13 residues. V gave up 6 bases and J gave up 0 bases, with 6 bases separating them. CDR1 is WSHSY, CDR2 SAAADI, per germline. The CDR3 loop reads CASRDNSNQPQHF. Written as DNA, the CDR3 is TGCGCCAGCAGGGATAATAGCAATCAGCCCCAGCATTTT.

The chain has TRBV20-1 and TRBJ2-3, with 14 bases lining up with TRBD2. This CDR3 is built from 20 residues. CDR1 is DFQATT and CDR2 is SNEGSKA in the germline V gene (reference sequence). J lost 0 bases, V lost 1 base, and 12 bases had no gene match. CDR3 amino acids: CSARVPGLAGEKLSTDTQYF. The CDR3 DNA reads TGCAGTGCTAGAGTTCCGGGACTAGCGGGGGAAAAGCTTAGCACAGATACGCAGTATTTT.

This clonotype was observed a few times. J is TRBJ1-5 and V is TRBV6-1; maybe TRBD1 (6 bases). Looked up from germline, CDR1 is MNHNS and CDR2 is SASEGT. The V end was cut by 8 bases, the J end by 0 bases, with 17 bases between. This CDR3 region has 16 residues. CDR3 loop: CASRLGGAFSNQPQHF. Here the CDR3 DNA reads TGTGCCAGCCGGCTAGGGGGGGCCTTTAGCAATCAGCCCCAGCATTTT.

The table lists this clonotype with a few counts. The chain employs TRBV11-3 and TRBJ1-1; D gene unclear. The CDR3 covers 16 residues. Germline loops: CDR1 SGHNT, CDR2 YENEEA. V lost 5 bases, J lost 0 bases, and 16 bases lay in between. Here the CDR3 DNA reads TGTGCCAGCAGCCGTCCCAGCGGTAACATGAACACTGAAGCTTTCTTT. As protein: CASSRPSGNMNTEAFF.

CDR3 bases: TGTGCCAGCGCCTTAGCGGGAAAAGAGACCCAGTACTTC. Its protein is CASALAGKETQYF. The chain combines TRBV27 with TRBJ2-5, with 8 bases matching TRBD2. This CDR3 has 13 amino acids. The germline V gene has CDR1 MNHEY and CDR2 SMNVEV (reference sequence). Germline trimming cut 8 bases from V and 3 bases from J; bases unmatched to any gene: 5.

The chain links TRBV6-1 to TRBJ1-2; D is possibly TRBD1 (6 bases). Germline loops: CDR1 MNHNS, CDR2 SASEGT. V gave up 2 bases and J gave up 7 bases, with 14 bases separating them. CDR3 length: 14 residues. Written as DNA, the CDR3 is TGTGCCAGCAGTGAAACCACAGGGATACGTGGCTACACCTTC. Protein: CASSETTGIRGYTF.

The chain carries TRBV12-5 and TRBJ2-7; 12 bases agree with TRBD1. This CDR3 region has 21 residues. CDR1 is LGHNT, CDR2 FRNRAP, per germline. J gave up 3 bases and V 0 bases, and 18 bases lay outside the gene matches. The CDR3 here is CASGLVSGLGGQGATGYEQYF. CDR3 nucleotides: TGTGCTAGTGGTTTGGTATCGGGTCTTGGGGGACAGGGGGCGACCGGCTACGAGCAGTACTTC.

Only a few counts were recorded for this clonotype. The chain is built from TRBV6-1 and TRBJ1-5, with D hard to call. This CDR3 contains 12 residues. V was cut by 5 bases and J by 3 bases, with 5 bases left in between. CDR1 MNHNS and CDR2 SASEGT come from the germline V gene. The CDR3 protein is CASSTTNQPQHF. The CDR3 nucleotides read TGTGCCAGCAGTACAACCAATCAGCCCCAGCATTTT.